Shown below are 15 T cell receptor beta chains from a single sample sequenced in a study of CD4+ T cells in melanoma. Here immunoSEQ multiplex PCR was the method, and the copy in TCRdb shows in-frame clones only, minus some. The sample includes roughly 19,000 clones, around 80% seen only once; the top ten take approximately 9.7%. The receptors were sampled from a human donor with melanoma.

The chain joins TRBV7-2 to TRBJ2-3; D is undetermined. Trimming took 3 bases from V and 5 from J, leaving 12 bases between them. Germline loops: CDR1 SGHTA, CDR2 FQGNSA. The CDR3 consists of 14 residues. This chain's CDR3 is CASSFQVDVDTQYF. CDR3 nucleotides: TGTGCCAGCAGCTTCCAAGTAGATGTAGATACGCAGTATTTT.

The J gene is TRBJ2-3, the V gene TRBV5-1; D possibly uses TRBD1 or TRBD2 (5 bases each). Germline assignment: CDR1 SGHRS and CDR2 YFSETQ. With 0 bases removed from V and 1 base from J, the gap between germline ends came to 9 bases. The CDR3 totals 15 residues. The DNA for the CDR3 is TGCGCCAGCAGCTTGGATCCGGGGCGCACAGATACGCAGTATTTT. The encoded protein is CASSLDPGRTDTQYF.

V is TRBV5-1 and J is TRBJ2-1; maybe TRBD2 (5 bases). The CDR3 has 16 amino acids. The germline gives CDR1 SGHRS, CDR2 YFSETQ. Trimming cost V 4 bases and J 0 bases, with 14 bases left between them. CDR3 bases: TGCGCCAGCAGCCCCCGGGCTGGGAGCTCCTACAATGAGCAGTTCTTC. As protein: CASSPRAGSSYNEQFF.

The genes are TRBV6-5 and TRBJ2-3; TRBD2 agrees at 11 bases. Trimming removed 2 bases from V and 1 base from J; junction bases left unmatched: 2. Germline CDR1 is MNHEY and CDR2 is SVGAGI. The CDR3 consists of 16 residues. CDR3 protein: CASSYTGLAGTDTQYF. CDR3 in DNA: TGTGCCAGCAGTTACACGGGACTAGCGGGCACAGATACGCAGTATTTT.

The gene calls are TRBV5-1 and TRBJ2-5; D could derive from TRBD1 or TRBD2 (5 bases each). Germline V CDR1 and CDR2: SGHRS, YFSETQ. Deletions cut 2 bases from V and 2 bases from J, with 7 bases between. The CDR3 length is 13 residues. The CDR3 protein is CASSFGAQETQYF. DNA of the CDR3: TGCGCCAGCAGCTTCGGGGCTCAAGAGACCCAGTACTTC.

The chain links TRBV7-2 to TRBJ1-1; 10 positions match TRBD1. Losses at the gene ends were 5 bases for V and 0 bases for J; bases not matched to a gene: 3. This CDR3 comprises 15 residues. Germline values: CDR1 SGHTA, CDR2 FQGNSA. This CDR3 is CASSRDRGMNTEAFF. CDR3 DNA sequence: TGTGCCAGCAGCCGGGACAGGGGAATGAACACTGAAGCTTTCTTT.

This clone was picked up a small number of times. The V call is TRBV21-1, the J call TRBJ2-5; the table's D call of TRBD1 was not tested on the DNA. TRBV21-1 is a pseudogene segment. The CDR3 contains 14 residues. The CDR3 protein is CASSRDIYQETQYF. CDR3 nucleotides: TGTGCCAGCAGCAGGGACATCTATCAAGAGACCCAGTACTTC.

The V gene is TRBV5-1, the J gene TRBJ2-1; no clear D. The germline V and J ends were trimmed by 0 bases and 0 bases, with 7 bases remaining between them. Germline V gene data show CDR1 as SGHRS and CDR2 as YFSETQ. This CDR3 spans 15 amino acids. The DNA for the CDR3 is TGCGCCAGCAGCTTGGTAGGAGTCTCCTACAATGAGCAGTTCTTC. Translating gives CASSLVGVSYNEQFF. Together with reference TRBV5-1 and TRBJ2-1, the CDR3 gives the full variable domain: KAGVTQTPRYLIKTRGQQVTLSCSPISGHRSVSWYQQTPGQGLQFLFEYFSETQRNKGNFPGRFSGRQFSNSRSEMNVSTLELGDSALYLCASSLVGVSYNEQFFGPGTRLTVL.

V gene TRBV18 combines with J gene TRBJ2-4; unclear D gene. The ends were cut back, 2 bases at V and 0 bases at J, with 8 bases in the middle. The CDR3 sequence is 15 residues long. Germline V lookup: CDR1 KGHSH, CDR2 LQKENI. CDR3 sequence: CASSPGDGAKNIQYF. The CDR3 coding sequence is TGTGCCAGCTCACCAGGGGATGGAGCCAAAAACATTCAGTACTTC.

The chain joins TRBV6-1 to TRBJ2-1; 10 positions match TRBD1. Germline assignment: CDR1 MNHNS and CDR2 SASEGT. J gave up 6 bases and V 6 bases, and 5 bases lay outside the gene matches. The CDR3 is made up of 14 amino acids. The CDR3 protein is CASRPGQGFNEQFF. As DNA, the CDR3 is TGTGCCAGCAGACCGGGACAGGGGTTCAATGAGCAGTTCTTC.

The sample holds one count of this clone. The chain has TRBV6-5 and TRBJ1-5; TRBD1 matches 7 bases. Looked up from germline, CDR1 is MNHEY and CDR2 is SVGAGI. CDR3 length equals 13 residues. V lost 8 bases and J lost 8; bases outside the gene matches: 9. CDR3 nucleotide sequence: TGTGCCAGCGGAAACGACAGGGTAGAGCCCCAGCATTTT. Protein sequence: CASGNDRVEPQHF.

This clone was counted only a few times. In the same sample, other DNA sequences code for this CDR3. The chain recombines TRBV5-1 with TRBJ1-3; weak D call: TRBD1 (5 bases). Germline V gene data show CDR1 as SGHRS and CDR2 as YFSETQ. V was trimmed by 1 base and J by 2 bases, leaving 7 bases between them. The CDR3 is 14 residues long. CDR3 sequence reads: CASSLQGAGNTIYF. In nucleotides, the CDR3 is TGCGCCAGCAGCTTGCAAGGGGCTGGAAACACCATATATTTT.

In this sample, this clone turned up once. This chain connects TRBV7-6 to TRBJ1-6; TRBD1 is a possible D gene (6 bases). Trimming pared 1 base from V and 6 bases from J, leaving 13 bases between. CDR1 SGHVS and CDR2 FNYEAQ come from the germline V gene. CDR3 length: 16 residues. The CDR3, as DNA: TGTGCCAGCAGCTTAGAGACCGACAGGATTAATTCACCCCTCCACTTT. Its protein product is CASSLETDRINSPLHF.

This chain links TRBV29-1 with TRBJ1-1, with 7 bases aligning to TRBD1. The CDR3 is made up of 15 amino acids. V lost 5 bases and J lost 0; bases outside the gene matches: 9. The germline V gene encodes CDR1 SQVTM and CDR2 ANQGSEA. The CDR3 DNA sequence: TGCAGCGTTTCAGGGGGATGGGGCATGAACACTGAAGCTTTCTTT. Its translation: CSVSGGWGMNTEAFF.

The rearrangement links TRBV28 to TRBJ2-1; 7 nucleotides align to TRBD1. Per germline, CDR1 MDHEN and CDR2 SYDVKM. V shed 6 bases, J shed 1 base, and the junction held 9 bases outside the gene matches. CDR3 size: 16 residues. The CDR3 DNA is TGTGCCAGCAGAGAGAACAGGGGTTCGTCCTACAATGAGCAGTTCTTC. It specifies CASRENRGSSYNEQFF.